These 27 T cell receptor beta chains were all obtained from the same sample, sequenced in a study of preoperative IRX-2 immunotherapy in early breast cancer. Treatment here: preoperative locoregional IRX-2 cytokine immunotherapy. Some clones are missing from TCRdb's copy, which holds only in-frame ones; the method was immunoSEQ multiplex PCR. The sample lists about 23,000 clones, approximately 90% occurring once. Here the sequenced sample was tumor tissue, taken after IRX-2 immunotherapy. Every receptor here comes from a human donor with breast cancer.

Here the CDR3 reads CASSEHSAYEQYF. DNA for the CDR3: TGTGCCAGCAGTGAACACTCCGCCTACGAGCAGTACTTC. The rearrangement joins TRBV25-1 to TRBJ2-7; D is unclear. The CDR3 is 13 residues long. The germline V gene has CDR1 MGHDK and CDR2 SYGVNS. V was clipped by 2 bases and J by 2 bases, with 7 bases between them.

The rearrangement uses TRBV30 and TRBJ1-4, with 8 bases aligning to TRBD1. Germline V gene data show CDR1 as GTSNPN and CDR2 as SVGIG (reference sequence). J was trimmed by 7 bases and V by 0 bases; bases with no gene match: 4. This CDR3 spans 14 amino acids. The chain's CDR3 is CAWSVLTGVEKLFF. The CDR3, as DNA: TGTGCCTGGAGTGTGCTGACAGGGGTTGAAAAACTGTTTTTT.

The J gene is TRBJ1-1, the V gene TRBV7-2; a possible D gene is TRBD1 (6 bases). This CDR3 has 12 amino acids. Germline CDR1 reads SGHTA; CDR2 reads FQGNSA. The V end lost 4 bases, the J end lost 11 bases, and 14 bases lay between the germline ends. The CDR3 region is CASSSATGRAFF. CDR3 in DNA: TGTGCCAGCAGCTCGGCAACAGGGCGGGCTTTCTTT.

In this sample, this clone turned up a few times. This chain connects TRBV28 to TRBJ1-1, with no clear D. The V and J ends lost 5 bases and 6 bases respectively, with 13 bases between them. The CDR3 length is 13 residues. The germline CDR1 and CDR2 sequences are MDHEN and SYDVKM. CDR3 region: CASSLSRRAEAFF. The CDR3 DNA reads as TGTGCCAGCAGTCTGAGCCGGAGGGCTGAAGCTTTCTTT.

The rearrangement links TRBV6-1 to TRBJ2-7; tentatively, D is TRBD2 (6 bases). CDR1 is MNHNS, CDR2 SASEGT, per germline. V lost 8 bases and J 2 bases, leaving 19 bases between the germline ends. There are 15 residues in the CDR3. As DNA, the CDR3 is TGTGCCAGCCACATCGGGAGCAGCCTACCCTACGAGCAGTACTTC. Protein sequence: CASHIGSSLPYEQYF.

V is TRBV25-1 and J is TRBJ1-2; D gene uncertain. This CDR3 spans 12 amino acids. CDR1 and CDR2 from the germline V gene are MGHDK and SYGVNS. Trimming pared 6 bases from V and 3 bases from J, leaving 8 bases between. The CDR3 coding sequence is TGTGCCAGCAGGGAAGGATACTATGGCTACACCTTC. This translates into CASREGYYGYTF.

The J gene is TRBJ2-7, the V gene TRBV6-5; D is ambiguous. CDR1 is MNHEY and CDR2 is SVGAGI in the germline V gene. The CDR3 runs 15 residues. Trimming removed 6 bases at V and 0 bases at J, with 15 bases between. For the CDR3, the DNA is TGTGCCAGCAGACCCCCGGCCGGGTCCTCCTACGAGCAGTACTTC. It translates to CASRPPAGSSYEQYF.

This clone was seen only once. This chain uses TRBV9 with TRBJ2-3, with 8 bases lining up with TRBD2. Germline V gives CDR1 SGDLS, CDR2 YYNGEE. V lost 4 bases and J lost 0; bases outside the gene matches: 4. The CDR3 contains 15 residues. Here the CDR3 DNA reads TGTGCCAGCAGCCATAGCGGGGCTAGCACAGATACGCAGTATTTT. Translating it yields CASSHSGASTDTQYF.

The V and J genes are TRBV5-8 and TRBJ1-3; D ambiguous. Germline V gene sequence: CDR1 SGHTS, CDR2 YDEGEE. The CDR3 totals 16 residues. V was trimmed by 2 bases and J by 0 bases, leaving 12 bases between them. The CDR3 is CASSFGPASSGNTIYF. Here the CDR3 DNA reads TGTGCCAGCAGCTTCGGACCGGCAAGCTCTGGAAACACCATATATTTT.

V gene TRBV10-1 combines with J gene TRBJ2-7; 10 bases are shared with TRBD1. The CDR3 is 14 amino acids. J gave up 0 bases and V 4 bases, and 0 bases lay outside the gene matches. Looked up from germline, CDR1 is WNHNN and CDR2 is SYGVQD (reference sequence). In DNA form, the CDR3 reads TGCGCCAGCAGTGGGGACAGGGGCTCCTACGAGCAGTACTTC. It yields the protein CASSGDRGSYEQYF.

The gene calls are TRBV18 and TRBJ2-7; D is unclear. CDR1 and CDR2 (germline): KGHSH, LQKENI. This CDR3 spans 13 amino acids. Between the trimmed V and J ends, which lost 8 bases and 6 bases, there was a span of 17 bases. The CDR3 DNA follows: TGTGCCAGCCTGCTGGCCCCTTTACGCGAGCAGTACTTC. It codes for CASLLAPLREQYF. Together with reference TRBV18 and TRBJ2-7, the CDR3 gives the full variable domain: NAGVMQNPRHLVRRRGQEARLRCSPMKGHSHVYWYRQLPEEGLKFMVYLQKENIIDESGMPKERFSAEFPKEGPSILRIQQVVRGDSAAYFCASLLAPLREQYFGPGTRLTVT.

The CDR3 region is CASSLAGTINSPLHF. The CDR3 DNA follows: TGCGCCAGCAGCTTGGCCGGGACAATTAATTCACCCCTCCACTTT. The chain employs TRBV5-1 and TRBJ1-6, with D perhaps matching TRBD1 (6 bases). The CDR3 is 15 amino acids. Per the germline V gene, CDR1 is SGHRS and CDR2 is YFSETQ. V was shortened by 0 bases and J by 6 bases, with 10 bases between the two germline ends.

This chain joins TRBV5-6 and TRBJ2-1, with D perhaps matching TRBD2 (7 bases). CDR3 size: 16 residues. The V gene's germline CDR1 is SGHDT and CDR2 YYEEEE. Trimming left V 4 bases short and J 4 bases short, with 18 bases between. The CDR3 nucleotides read TGTGCCAGCAGCCAGGAGGGGGGGGGCTCATACAATGAGCAGTTCTTC. It codes for CASSQEGGGSYNEQFF.

The J gene is TRBJ1-2, the V gene TRBV5-6; D is unresolved. Per the germline V gene, CDR1 is SGHDT and CDR2 is YYEEEE. V lost 4 bases to trimming and J lost 4 bases, with 14 bases between them. The CDR3 covers 14 residues. CDR3 bases: TGTGCCAGCAGCCCGGCCACCTTTACCTATGGCTACACCTTC. Protein sequence: CASSPATFTYGYTF.

J is TRBJ2-1 and V is TRBV6-1; 12 bases map to TRBD1. CDR1 is MNHNS, CDR2 SASEGT, per germline. The J segment lost 6 bases and the V segment lost 6 bases, leaving 6 bases of the junction unmatched. The CDR3 contains 15 residues. The CDR3, as DNA: TGTGCCAGCAGGAGGGACAGGGGGCGCGGCAATGAGCAGTTCTTC. Translated: CASRRDRGRGNEQFF.

The chain has TRBV19 and TRBJ2-2; 9 bases match TRBD2. Germline V gives CDR1 LNHDA, CDR2 SQIVND (reference sequence). The CDR3 runs to 14 residues. V was clipped by 3 bases and J by 8 bases; unmatched bases: 4. The CDR3 is CASSILAGKGELFF. CDR3 in DNA: TGTGCCAGTAGTATCCTAGCGGGGAAAGGGGAGCTGTTTTTT.

The V gene is TRBV2, the J gene TRBJ1-6; no reliable D call. The ends were cut back, 4 bases at V and 7 bases at J, with 8 bases in the middle. The V gene's germline CDR1 is SNHLY and CDR2 FYNNEI. The CDR3 covers 13 residues. The CDR3, as DNA: TGTGCCAGCAGTGGGACCCAGAATTCACCCCTCCACTTT. Translation gives CASSGTQNSPLHF.

This clone has only a few counts. This chain joins TRBV5-1 and TRBJ2-7; 10 bases agree with TRBD1. After removal of 4 bases from V and 3 bases from J, the junction contained 4 bases not matched to a gene. Germline V gene lookup returns CDR1 SGHRS and CDR2 YFSETQ. CDR3 size: 14 residues. Here the CDR3 reads CASSEDRGGYEQYF. In DNA, the CDR3 is TGCGCCAGCAGCGAGGACAGGGGGGGCTACGAGCAGTACTTC.

The chain recombines TRBV7-9 with TRBJ2-3; 7 positions match TRBD1. J was trimmed by 5 bases and V by 3 bases; bases with no gene match: 2. Per germline, CDR1 SEHNR and CDR2 FQNEAQ (reference sequence). This CDR3 has 13 residues. Here the CDR3 DNA reads TGTGCCAGCAGCTTTCCAGGGGGAGATACGCAGTATTTT. As protein: CASSFPGGDTQYF.

This rearrangement joins TRBV28 to TRBJ1-4; 9 bases agree with TRBD1. There are 15 residues in the CDR3. V was pared by 6 bases and J by 2 bases, with 4 bases of the junction left unmatched. Germline lookup yields CDR1 MDHEN and CDR2 SYDVKM. CDR3 in DNA: TGTGCCAGCAGCCCCGGACAGGGGACTAATGAAAAACTGTTTTTT. This codes for CASSPGQGTNEKLFF.

The rearrangement links TRBV10-3 to TRBJ1-1; D is possibly TRBD1 (6 bases). The length of the CDR3 is 14 residues. The V end lost 2 bases, the J end lost 0 bases, and 7 bases lay between the germline ends. Germline CDR1 and CDR2: ENHRY and SYGVKD. CDR3 nucleotides: TGTGCCATCAGTGAGGGACAGATGAACACTGAAGCTTTCTTT. This codes for CAISEGQMNTEAFF.

The V gene is TRBV2, the J gene TRBJ1-5; no definite D call. The CDR3 has 15 residues. Germline values: CDR1 SNHLY, CDR2 FYNNEI. The V end was cut by 4 bases, the J end by 0 bases, with 10 bases between. The CDR3 nucleotides are TGTGCCAGCAGTGTAGCGTCTAATAGCAATCAGCCCCAGCATTTT. This encodes CASSVASNSNQPQHF.

This sequence joins TRBV5-1 and TRBJ2-7, with D perhaps being TRBD1 or TRBD2 (5 bases each). Germline assignment: CDR1 SGHRS and CDR2 YFSETQ. Trimming stripped 4 bases from V and 8 bases from J, with 16 bases between. The CDR3 runs 13 residues. CDR3 coding DNA: TGCGCCAGCAGCGAACCCCCCCTGGGACAGCAGTACTTC. This encodes CASSEPPLGQQYF.

V gene TRBV10-3 combines with J gene TRBJ2-5, with D possibly matching TRBD2 (5 bases). Germline CDR1 reads ENHRY; CDR2 reads SYGVKD. This CDR3 has 13 residues. V was pared by 4 bases and J by 2 bases, with 8 bases between. CDR3 region: CAISGTGQETQYF. For the CDR3, the DNA is TGTGCCATCAGTGGGACGGGACAAGAGACCCAGTACTTC.

The chain is built from TRBV28 and TRBJ2-2; tentative D call: TRBD1 (6 bases). Per germline, CDR1 MDHEN and CDR2 SYDVKM. The V and J ends lost 6 bases and 2 bases respectively, with 19 bases between them. The length of the CDR3 is 17 residues. This chain's CDR3 is CASSYPTGTYNTGELFF. CDR3 sequence (DNA): TGTGCCAGCAGCTACCCAACCGGGACATACAACACCGGGGAGCTGTTTTTT.

V gene TRBV5-1 combines with J gene TRBJ2-3; D might be TRBD2 (6 bases). Germline values: CDR1 SGHRS, CDR2 YFSETQ. V was shortened by 0 bases and J by 1 base, with 12 bases between the two germline ends. The CDR3 consists of 16 residues. DNA of the CDR3: TGCGCCAGCAGCTTGGCTCGGGGGAGTGGCACAGATACGCAGTATTTT. It yields the protein CASSLARGSGTDTQYF.

This chain links TRBV5-6 with TRBJ2-3; 7 nucleotides align to TRBD2. Germline V lookup: CDR1 SGHDT, CDR2 YYEEEE. The CDR3 has 15 residues. J lost 2 bases, V lost 4 bases, and 7 bases had no gene match. The CDR3 is CASSVRGETTDTQYF. Written as DNA, the CDR3 is TGTGCCAGCAGCGTCCGGGGGGAAACCACAGATACGCAGTATTTT.